This T cell receptor beta chain was observed in a study of post-analysis software for immune sequencing data. About the study: There were relapsing-remitting, secondary progressive and progressive-relapsing multiple sclerosis among the disease courses included. Study-wide findings and caveats: Controls' normalized Chao1 diversity significantly exceeded that of multiple sclerosis patients. Under the F measure, samples that were prepared in one batch clustered strongly together. Comparison of patients with controls showed about 5 TRBV segments more frequent in patients, TRBV5-6, TRBV5-1 and TRBV20-1 among them.

Concerning this clonotype: Its antigen is not known.

Unique molecular identifiers were built into the TCR beta cDNA libraries. T cells numbering about 0.85 to 11 million yielded 500,000 or so cDNA molecules. TCRdb reprocessed the PCR reads with MiXCR, giving one entry per CDR3 protein. The table shows hundreds of thousands of distinct CDR3 sequences, with about a third occurring only once. Trimming pared 7 bases from V and 2 bases from J, leaving 17 bases between. This CDR3 spans 15 amino acids. The receptor comes from a girl aged 10 to 17 with multiple sclerosis. This chain uses TRBV12-3 or TRBV12-4 with TRBJ2-5; no reliable D call. The specimen was blood. CDR3 bases: TGTGCCAGCACCCTATCTTACACCCGGCAAGAGACCCAGTACTTC. This codes for CASTLSYTRQETQYF.